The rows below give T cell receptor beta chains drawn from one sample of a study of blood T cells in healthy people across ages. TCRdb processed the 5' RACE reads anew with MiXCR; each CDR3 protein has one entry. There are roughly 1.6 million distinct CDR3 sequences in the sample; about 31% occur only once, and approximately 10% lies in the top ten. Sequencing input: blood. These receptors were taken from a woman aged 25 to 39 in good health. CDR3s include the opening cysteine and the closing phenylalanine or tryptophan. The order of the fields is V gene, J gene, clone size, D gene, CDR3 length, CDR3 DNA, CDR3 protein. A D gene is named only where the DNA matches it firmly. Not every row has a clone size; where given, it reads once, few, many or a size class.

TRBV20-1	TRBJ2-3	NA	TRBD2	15	TGCAGTGCTAGAATATCTAGCGGGAGAACAGATACGCAGTATTTT	CSARISSGRTDTQYF
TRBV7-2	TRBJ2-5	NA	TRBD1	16	TGTGCCAGCAGCCGATATGGACAGGGTCTAGGAGAGACCCAGTACTTC	CASSRYGQGLGETQYF
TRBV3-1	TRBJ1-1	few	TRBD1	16	TGTGCCAGCAGCCAGTCCCCCGGGACAGGGAACACTGAAGCTTTCTTT	CASSQSPGTGNTEAFF
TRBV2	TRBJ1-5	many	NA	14	TGTGCCAGCAGGGGACCGCGCCAGAATCAGCCCCAGCATTTT	CASRGPRQNQPQHF
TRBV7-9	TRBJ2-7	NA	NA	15	TGTACCAGCAGCTTTGGGTCCACCATTACCTACGAGCAGTACTTC	CTSSFGSTITYEQYF
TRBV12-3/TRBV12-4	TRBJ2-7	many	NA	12	TGTGCCAGCAGCTCAGCTTTCTACGAGCAGTACTTC	CASSSAFYEQYF
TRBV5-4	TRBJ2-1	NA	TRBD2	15	TGTGCCAGCAGCCAGATAGCGGGAGCATCTAATGAGCAGTTCTTC	CASSQIAGASNEQFF
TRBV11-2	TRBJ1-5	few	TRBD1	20	TGTGCCAGCAGCTTCCCCTATTATGGACAGGGAAGGAGTTCCTATCAGCCCCAGCATTTT	CASSFPYYGQGRSSYQPQHF
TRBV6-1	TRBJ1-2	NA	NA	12	TGTGCCAGCAGTGAAAGGGGCGGGGGCTACACCTTC	CASSERGGGYTF
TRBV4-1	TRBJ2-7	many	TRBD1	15	TGCGCCAGCAGCCAAACCCCGGACAGGGTCGGCGAGCAGTACTTC	CASSQTPDRVGEQYF
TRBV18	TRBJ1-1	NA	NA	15	TGTGCCAGCTCACCACTTGGACAGAGGGAGGCAGAAGCTTTCTTT	CASSPLGQREAEAFF
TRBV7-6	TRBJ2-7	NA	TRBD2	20	TGTGCCAGCACCCAAAAATTGTGGCGGGAGGGGCCAACTAGCTCCTACGAGCAGTACTTC	CASTQKLWREGPTSSYEQYF
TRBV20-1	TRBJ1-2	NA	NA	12	TGCAGTGCTAGAGAAGCACTCCCTGGCTACACCTTC	CSAREALPGYTF
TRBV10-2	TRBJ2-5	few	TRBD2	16	TGCGCCAGCAGCCTCTCCGGGACTATGTACCAAGAGACCCAGTACTTC	CASSLSGTMYQETQYF
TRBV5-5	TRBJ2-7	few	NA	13	TGTGCCAGCAGCTTGGTGGGGTACGGCGAGCAGTACTTC	CASSLVGYGEQYF
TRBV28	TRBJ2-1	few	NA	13	TGTGCCAGCAGTTCCCCGGAGGGAAATGAGCAGTTCTTC	CASSSPEGNEQFF
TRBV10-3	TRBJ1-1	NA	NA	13	TGTGCCATCAGTGAAACGGAGACCACTGTAGCTTTCTTT	CAISETETTVAFF
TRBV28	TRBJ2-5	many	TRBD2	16	TGTGCCAGCAGTTTGACTAGCGGGAGGGCCGTTGAGACCCAGTACTTC	CASSLTSGRAVETQYF
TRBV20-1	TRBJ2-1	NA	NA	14	TGCAGTGCTAACCGGGCCCGGGACATCAATGAGCAGTTCTTC	CSANRARDINEQFF
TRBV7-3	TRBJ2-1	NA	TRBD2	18	TGTGCCAGCAGCTCCCCGACTAGCGGGTTTAGCTCCTACAATGAGCAGTTCTTC	CASSSPTSGFSSYNEQFF
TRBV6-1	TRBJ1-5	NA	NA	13	TGTGCCAGCAGTGATACGCGGGATCAACCCCAGCATTTT	CASSDTRDQPQHF
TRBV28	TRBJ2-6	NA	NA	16	TGTGCCAGCAGTTCTCAGGGGTTAAAAGGGGCCAACGTCCTGACTTTC	CASSSQGLKGANVLTF
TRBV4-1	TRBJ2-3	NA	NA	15	TGCGCCAGCAGTCAAGTATTATTGGGCGCAGATACGCAGTATTTT	CASSQVLLGADTQYF
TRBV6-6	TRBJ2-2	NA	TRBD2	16	TGTGCCAGCACCAACTGGGGAGGGGTAGCGACCGGGGAGCTGTTTTTT	CASTNWGGVATGELFF
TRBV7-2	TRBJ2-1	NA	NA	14	TGTGCCAGCAACTTAACCGGAAGGGAGAATGAGCAGTTCTTC	CASNLTGRENEQFF
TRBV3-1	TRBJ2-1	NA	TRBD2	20	TGTGCCAGCAGCCAAACCCCCCTGGGACTAGTCTCGAGCTCCTACAATGAGCAGTTCTTC	CASSQTPLGLVSSSYNEQFF
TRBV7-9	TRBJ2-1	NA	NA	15	TGTGCCAGCAGCTTTGCAGCTCACTCCTACAATGAGCAGTTCTTC	CASSFAAHSYNEQFF
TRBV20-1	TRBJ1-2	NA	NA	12	TGCAGTGCTAGAGACGGGGACTATGGCTACACCTTC	CSARDGDYGYTF
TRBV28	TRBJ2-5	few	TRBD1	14	TGTGCCAGCATTGGAGGACAGGGCCAAGAGACCCAGTACTTC	CASIGGQGQETQYF
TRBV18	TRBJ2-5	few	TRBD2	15	TGTGCCAGCTCACCACCCCCTAGCGGGACAGAGACCCAGTACTTC	CASSPPPSGTETQYF
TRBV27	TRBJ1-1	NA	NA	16	TGTGCCAGCAGTCCCCTCGGGGTCCACGGGAACACTGAAGCTTTCTTT	CASSPLGVHGNTEAFF
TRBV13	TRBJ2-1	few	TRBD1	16	TGTGCCAGCAGCTTAGACGACAGGGGGCTCGACAATGAGCAGTTCTTC	CASSLDDRGLDNEQFF
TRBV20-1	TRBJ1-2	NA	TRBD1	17	TGCAGTGCTAGAGAATCTCCGGGACAGGGGGTTAACTATGGCTACACCTTC	CSARESPGQGVNYGYTF
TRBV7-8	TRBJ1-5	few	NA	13	TGTGCCAGCAGCGCTGACAGGAATCAGCCCCAGCATTTT	CASSADRNQPQHF
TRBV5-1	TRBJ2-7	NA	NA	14	TGCGCCAGCAGCCCCCCCGGACGGGGATACGAGCAGTACTTC	CASSPPGRGYEQYF
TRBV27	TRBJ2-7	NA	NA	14	TGTGCCAGCAGTTTATCGGGAACCCACTACGACCAGTACTTC	CASSLSGTHYDQYF
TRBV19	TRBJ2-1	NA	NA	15	TGTGCCAGTAGTATTGTTGGGGCCTCCTACAATGAGCAGTTCTTC	CASSIVGASYNEQFF
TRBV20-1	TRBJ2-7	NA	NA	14	TGCAGTGCCTCCGCCGGGACACCCACCTACGAGCAGTACTTC	CSASAGTPTYEQYF
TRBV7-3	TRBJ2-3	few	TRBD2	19	TGTGCCAGCAGCTTATGGGGGACTAGCGGAGTGGGGTGGAAAAATACGCAGTATTTT	CASSLWGTSGVGWKNTQYF
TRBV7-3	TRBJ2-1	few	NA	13	TGTGCCAGCAGCCCTTCGGGGTACGATGAGCAGTTCTTC	CASSPSGYDEQFF
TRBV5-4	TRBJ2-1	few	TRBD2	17	TGTGCCAGCAGCTTACCGGCGGGAGGGCCCTCCTACAATGAGCAGTTCTTC	CASSLPAGGPSYNEQFF
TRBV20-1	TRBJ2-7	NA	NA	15	TGCAGTGCTAGAGCGTGGGAGTCGAGCTCCTACGAGCAGTACTTC	CSARAWESSSYEQYF
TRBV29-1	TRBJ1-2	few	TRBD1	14	TGCAGCGTTGATTGGTCAGGGGGCTCGGGGGGCTACACCTTC	CSVDWSGGSGGYTF
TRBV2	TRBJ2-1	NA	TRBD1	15	TGTGCCAGCAGTCCCGACAGGGCGGGCTACAATGAGCAGTTCTTC	CASSPDRAGYNEQFF
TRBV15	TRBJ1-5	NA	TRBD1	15	TGTGCCACCAGCACCCGGACAGGGGGTCATCAGCCCCAGCATTTT	CATSTRTGGHQPQHF
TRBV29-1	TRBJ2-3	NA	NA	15	TGCAGCGTTGAGACGGCAGTGGGACACACAGATACGCAGTATTTT	CSVETAVGHTDTQYF
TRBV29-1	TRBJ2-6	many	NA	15	TGCAGCGTTGTTATACTGCGCTCTGGGGCCAACGTCCTGACTTTC	CSVVILRSGANVLTF
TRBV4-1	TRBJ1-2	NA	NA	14	TGCGCCAGCAGCCAAGATACAGCAGGGGTTGGCTACACCTTC	CASSQDTAGVGYTF
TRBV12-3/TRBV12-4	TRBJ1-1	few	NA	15	TGTGCCAGCAGTTCCTATGGTGGTATGAACACTGAAGCTTTCTTT	CASSSYGGMNTEAFF
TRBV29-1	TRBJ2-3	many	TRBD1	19	TGCAGCGTCCCCCTCACTGTCGTCGCCGGGACAGGGGGGAGGTATACGCAGTATTTT	CSVPLTVVAGTGGRYTQYF
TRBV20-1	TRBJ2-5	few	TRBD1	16	TGCAGTGCTAGAGTTTCCCGGACAGGGGGCTCTCGGGAGCAGTACTTC	CSARVSRTGGSREQYF
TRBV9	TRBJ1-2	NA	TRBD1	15	TGTGCCAGCAGCGCTAGACCCGGACAGGGTTCTGGCTACACCTTC	CASSARPGQGSGYTF